This T cell receptor (beta chain) was retrieved from a study of tumor and adjacent non-tumor tissue in lung cancer. Study-wide background: There were some 11 adenocarcinoma, 2 squamous cell carcinoma and 1 small cell lung cancer cases. Stage I to III disease affected over nine men and roughly five women aged about 31 to 80.

Germline lookup yields CDR1 SQVTM and CDR2 ANQGSEA. The trim removed 7 bases at V and 3 bases at J, leaving 7 bases unmatched. The length of the CDR3 is 13 residues. Only a few counts were recorded for this clonotype. The antigen remains undetermined. Given the absence of the conserved phenylalanine or tryptophan at the CDR3 end, a read error is likely. Three rounds of nested PCR, following a modified ARM-PCR protocol, produced the TCRbeta library. MiXCR was run by TCRdb on the multiplex PCR reads, yielding one entry per CDR3 protein. The sample comprises 55,000 to 65,000 distinct CDR3 sequences, around 61% of which are singletons, and around a third rests with the top ten. This sample's RNA came from whole unsorted tissue. Distant lung tissue was collected more than 3 cm away from the tumor edge. Findings of the study overall: Patients with more diverse tumor TCRs had worse survival.

The chain recombines TRBV29-1 with TRBJ1-1; 8 positions match TRBD1. The clonotype was recovered from a man aged 65-85 years with non-small cell lung cancer. The sequencing sample was made of distant non-tumor lung tissue. Here the CDR3 DNA reads TGCAGCGCGAGTCTGACAGGGGACACTGAAGCTTTCTCT. Protein: CSASLTGDTEAFS.